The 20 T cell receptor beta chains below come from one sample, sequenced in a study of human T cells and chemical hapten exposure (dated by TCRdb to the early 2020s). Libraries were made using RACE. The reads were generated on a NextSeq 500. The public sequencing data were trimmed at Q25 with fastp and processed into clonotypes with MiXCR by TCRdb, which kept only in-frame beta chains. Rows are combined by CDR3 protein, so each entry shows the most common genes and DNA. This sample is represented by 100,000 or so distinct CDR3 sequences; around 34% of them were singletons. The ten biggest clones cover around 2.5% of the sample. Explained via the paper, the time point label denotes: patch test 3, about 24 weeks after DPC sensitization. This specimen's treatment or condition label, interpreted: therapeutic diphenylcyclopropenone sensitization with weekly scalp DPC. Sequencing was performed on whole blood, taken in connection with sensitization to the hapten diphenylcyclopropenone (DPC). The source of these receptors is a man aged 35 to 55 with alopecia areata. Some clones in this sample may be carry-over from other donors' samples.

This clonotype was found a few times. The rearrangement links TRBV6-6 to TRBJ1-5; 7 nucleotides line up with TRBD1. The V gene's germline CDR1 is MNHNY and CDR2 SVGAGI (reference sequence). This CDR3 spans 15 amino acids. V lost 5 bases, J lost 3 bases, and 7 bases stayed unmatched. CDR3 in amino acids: CASSDRDLDNQPQHF. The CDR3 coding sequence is TGTGCCAGCAGTGACAGGGATCTGGACAATCAGCCCCAGCATTTT.

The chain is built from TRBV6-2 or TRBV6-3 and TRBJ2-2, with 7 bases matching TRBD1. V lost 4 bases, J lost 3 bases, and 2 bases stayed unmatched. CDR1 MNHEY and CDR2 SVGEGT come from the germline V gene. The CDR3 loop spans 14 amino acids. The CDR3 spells CASSWDSYTGELFF. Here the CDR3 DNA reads TGTGCCAGCAGTTGGGACAGCTACACCGGGGAGCTGTTTTTT.

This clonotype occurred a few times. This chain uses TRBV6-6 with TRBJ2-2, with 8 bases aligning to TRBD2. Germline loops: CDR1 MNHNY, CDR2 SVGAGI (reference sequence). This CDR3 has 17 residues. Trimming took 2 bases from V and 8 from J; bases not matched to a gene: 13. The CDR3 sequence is CASSYASAGGSPGELFF. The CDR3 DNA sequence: TGTGCCAGCAGTTACGCCTCGGCGGGAGGCTCCCCTGGGGAGCTGTTTTTT.

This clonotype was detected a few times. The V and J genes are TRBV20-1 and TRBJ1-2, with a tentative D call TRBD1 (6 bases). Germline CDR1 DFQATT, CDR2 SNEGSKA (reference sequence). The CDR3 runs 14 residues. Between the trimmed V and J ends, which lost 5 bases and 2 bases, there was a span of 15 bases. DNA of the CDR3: TGCAGTGCTGACCGGGACACTCCAAACTATGGCTACACCTTC. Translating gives CSADRDTPNYGYTF.

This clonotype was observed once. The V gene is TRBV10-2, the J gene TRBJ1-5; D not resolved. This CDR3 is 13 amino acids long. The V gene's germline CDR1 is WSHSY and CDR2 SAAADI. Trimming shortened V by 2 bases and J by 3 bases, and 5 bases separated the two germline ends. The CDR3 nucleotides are TGCGCCAGCAGTGAGAGGCCCAATCAGCCCCAGCATTTT. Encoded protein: CASSERPNQPQHF.

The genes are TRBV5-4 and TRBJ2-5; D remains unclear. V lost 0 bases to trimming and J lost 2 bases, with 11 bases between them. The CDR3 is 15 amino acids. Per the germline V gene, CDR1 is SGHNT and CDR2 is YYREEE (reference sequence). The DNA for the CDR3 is TGTGCCAGCAGCTTGGATGGCAGCAGGCAAGAGACCCAGTACTTC. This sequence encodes CASSLDGSRQETQYF. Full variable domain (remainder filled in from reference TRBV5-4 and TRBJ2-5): ETGVTQSPTHLIKTRGQQVTLRCSSQSGHNTVSWYQQALGQGPQFIFQYYREEENGRGNFPPRFSGLQFPNYSSELNVNALELDDSALYLCASSLDGSRQETQYFGPGTRLLVL.

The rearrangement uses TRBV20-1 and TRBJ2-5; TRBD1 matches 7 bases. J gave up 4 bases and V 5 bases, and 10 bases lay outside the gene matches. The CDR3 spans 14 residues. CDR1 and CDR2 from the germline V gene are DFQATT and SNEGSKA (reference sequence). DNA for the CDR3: TGCAGTGCTCGGACAGGACCCGGCAGAGAGACCCAGTACTTC. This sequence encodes CSARTGPGRETQYF.

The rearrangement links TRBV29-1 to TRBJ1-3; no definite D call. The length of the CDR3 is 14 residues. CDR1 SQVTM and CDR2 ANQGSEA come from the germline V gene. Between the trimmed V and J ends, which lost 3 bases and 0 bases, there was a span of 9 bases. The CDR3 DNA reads TGCAGCGTTGAGCTGGTTTACTCTGGAAACACCATATATTTT. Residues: CSVELVYSGNTIYF.

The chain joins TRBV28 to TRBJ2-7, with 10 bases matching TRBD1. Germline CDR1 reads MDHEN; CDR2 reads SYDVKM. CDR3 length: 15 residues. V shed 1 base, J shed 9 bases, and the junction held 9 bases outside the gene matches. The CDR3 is CASSLSGTGAGVQYF. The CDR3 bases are TGTGCCAGCAGTTTATCAGGGACAGGGGCTGGAGTGCAGTACTTC.

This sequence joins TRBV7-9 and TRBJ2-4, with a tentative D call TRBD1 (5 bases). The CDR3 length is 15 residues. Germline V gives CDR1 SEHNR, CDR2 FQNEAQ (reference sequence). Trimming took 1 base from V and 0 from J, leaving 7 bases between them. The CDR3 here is CASSLVQGAKNIQYF. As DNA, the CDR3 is TGTGCCAGCAGCTTAGTTCAGGGAGCCAAAAACATTCAGTACTTC.

CDR3: CASSFDPRRSGMKIYEQYF. The CDR3 bases are TGTGCCAGCAGCTTTGACCCCCGTAGGAGCGGGATGAAGATCTACGAGCAGTACTTC. The chain has TRBV5-6 and TRBJ2-7; TRBD2 aligns across 7 bases. With 2 bases clipped from V and 3 bases from J, the junction kept 20 bases outside the gene matches. The CDR3 runs to 19 residues. The V gene's germline CDR1 is SGHDT and CDR2 YYEEEE.

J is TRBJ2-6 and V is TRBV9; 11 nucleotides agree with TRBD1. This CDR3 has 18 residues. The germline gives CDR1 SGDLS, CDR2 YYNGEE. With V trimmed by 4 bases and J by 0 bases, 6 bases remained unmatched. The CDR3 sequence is CASSPGQGAFSGANVLTF. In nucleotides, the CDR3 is TGTGCCAGCAGCCCCGGACAGGGGGCTTTCTCTGGGGCCAACGTCCTGACTTTC. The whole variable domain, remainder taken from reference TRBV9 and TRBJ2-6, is DSGVTQTPKHLITATGQRVTLRCSPRSGDLSVYWYQQSLDQGLQFLIQYYNGEERAKGNILERFSAQQFPDLHSELNLSSLELGDSALYFCASSPGQGAFSGANVLTFGAGSRLTVL.

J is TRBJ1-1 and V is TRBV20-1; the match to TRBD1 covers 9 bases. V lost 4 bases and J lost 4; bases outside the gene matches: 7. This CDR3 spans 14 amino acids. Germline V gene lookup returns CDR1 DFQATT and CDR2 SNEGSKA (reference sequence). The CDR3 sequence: CSAKTGGRGTEAFF. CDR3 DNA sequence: TGCAGTGCTAAGACAGGGGGTCGGGGCACTGAAGCTTTCTTT.

The CDR3 DNA reads TGTGCCATCAGTGGTACAGGGAATCGAACTGAAGCTTTCTTT. It encodes CAISGTGNRTEAFF. This chain connects TRBV10-3 to TRBJ1-1; weak D call: TRBD1 (6 bases). CDR1 and CDR2 (germline): ENHRY, SYGVKD. Trimming stripped 4 bases from V and 5 bases from J, with 14 bases between. This CDR3 is 14 amino acids long.

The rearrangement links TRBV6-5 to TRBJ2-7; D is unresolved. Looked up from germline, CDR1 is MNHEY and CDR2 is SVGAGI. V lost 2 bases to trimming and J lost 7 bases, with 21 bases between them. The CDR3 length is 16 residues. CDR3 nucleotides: TGTGCCAGCAGTTACCCGCCGGGTCATGGCGTACGGGAGCAGTACTTC. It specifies CASSYPPGHGVREQYF.

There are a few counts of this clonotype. The CDR3 spells CSPGVSEQFF. DNA of the CDR3: TGCAGCCCCGGAGTCTCTGAGCAGTTCTTC. V is TRBV29-1 and J is TRBJ2-1; the D is unclear. Germline lookup yields CDR1 SQVTM and CDR2 ANQGSEA. The ends were cut back, 8 bases at V and 9 bases at J, with 11 bases in the middle. There are 10 residues in the CDR3.

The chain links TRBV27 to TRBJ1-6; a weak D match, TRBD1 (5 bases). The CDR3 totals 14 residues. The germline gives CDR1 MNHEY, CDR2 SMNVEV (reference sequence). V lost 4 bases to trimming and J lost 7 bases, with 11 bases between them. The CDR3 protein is CASSWTPENSPLHF. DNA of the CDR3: TGTGCCAGCAGTTGGACACCTGAAAATTCACCCCTCCACTTT.

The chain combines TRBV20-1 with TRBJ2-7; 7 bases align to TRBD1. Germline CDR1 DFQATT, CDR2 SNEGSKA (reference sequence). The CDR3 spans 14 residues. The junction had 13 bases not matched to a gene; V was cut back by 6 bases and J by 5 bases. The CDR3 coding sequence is TGCAGTGCGGAGGATTGGGGGCAGGGGGACGAGCAGTACTTC. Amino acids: CSAEDWGQGDEQYF.

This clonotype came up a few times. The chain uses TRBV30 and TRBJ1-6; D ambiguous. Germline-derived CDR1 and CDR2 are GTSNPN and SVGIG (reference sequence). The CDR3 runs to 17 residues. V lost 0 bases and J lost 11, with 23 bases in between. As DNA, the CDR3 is TGTGCCTGGAGTGTATGGACCGGCGGCGTAGGCGGCCCACCCCTCCACTTT. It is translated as CAWSVWTGGVGGPPLHF.

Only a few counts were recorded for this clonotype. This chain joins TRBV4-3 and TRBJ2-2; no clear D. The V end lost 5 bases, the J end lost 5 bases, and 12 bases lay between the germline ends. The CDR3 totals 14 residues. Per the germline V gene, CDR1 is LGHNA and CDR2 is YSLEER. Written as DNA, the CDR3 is TGCGCCAGCAGCGTCAAAATGGGAACCGGGGAGCTGTTTTTT. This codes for CASSVKMGTGELFF.